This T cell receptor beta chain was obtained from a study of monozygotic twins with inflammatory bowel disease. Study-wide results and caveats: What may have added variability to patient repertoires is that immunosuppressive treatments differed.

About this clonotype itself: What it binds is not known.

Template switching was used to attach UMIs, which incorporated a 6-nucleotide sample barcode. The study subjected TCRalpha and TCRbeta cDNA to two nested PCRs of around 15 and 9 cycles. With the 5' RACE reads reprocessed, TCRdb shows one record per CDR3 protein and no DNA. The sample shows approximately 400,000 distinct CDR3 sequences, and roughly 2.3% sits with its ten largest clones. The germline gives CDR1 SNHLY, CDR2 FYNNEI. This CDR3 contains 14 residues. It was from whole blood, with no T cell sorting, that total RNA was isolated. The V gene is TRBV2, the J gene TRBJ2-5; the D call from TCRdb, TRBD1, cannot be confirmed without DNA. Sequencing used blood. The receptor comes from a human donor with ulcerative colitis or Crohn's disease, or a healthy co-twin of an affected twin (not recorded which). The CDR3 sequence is CASSEGTLGETQYF.